Presented here are 20 T cell receptor beta chains from one specimen sequenced in a study of blood T cells in healthy people across ages. Using a J-beta primer mix together with a sample-barcoded 5' primer, a second PCR was run for about 6 to 12 cycles. In TCRdb, the 5' RACE reads were re-called with MiXCR into one record per CDR3 protein. This sample yields roughly 1.9 million distinct CDR3 sequences, of which roughly two fifths are seen a single time; approximately 22% belongs to the top ten. Sequencing was carried out using blood. The receptors originated from a human donor in good health.

J is TRBJ2-3 and V is TRBV7-8; D possibly matches TRBD1 or TRBD2 (5 bases each). The CDR3 contains 16 residues. Germline lookup yields CDR1 SGHVS and CDR2 FQNEAQ. V was cut by 2 bases and J by 6 bases, with 18 bases left in between. CDR3 loop: CASSLKPGPRLDTQYF. As DNA, the CDR3 is TGTGCCAGCAGCTTAAAACCGGGACCCCGTTTGGATACGCAGTATTTT.

This clonotype has more than one count but fewer than ten. The CDR3 coding sequence is TGTGCCACCACCCCTACAGGGGGCAACTATGGCTACACCTTC. This encodes CATTPTGGNYGYTF. The J gene is TRBJ1-2, the V gene TRBV15, with TRBD1 matching 9 bases. This CDR3 comprises 14 residues. CDR1 LNHNV and CDR2 YYDKDF come from the germline V gene (reference sequence). V gave up 7 bases and J gave up 2 bases; unmatched junction bases: 5.

The chain links TRBV20-1 to TRBJ2-4; D remains unclear. The J call is uncertain, as TRBJ2-7 better fits the DNA end. Germline V CDR1 and CDR2: DFQATT, SNEGSKA (reference sequence). The length of the CDR3 is 13 residues. The CDR3 reads CSARDFRVSEQYF. The CDR3, as DNA: TGCAGTGCTAGAGATTTTAGGGTTTCCGAGCAGTACTTC.

This clonotype was seen once. The J gene is TRBJ2-5, the V gene TRBV5-1, with TRBD2 as a possible D gene (5 bases). Per germline, CDR1 SGHRS and CDR2 YFSETQ. V was shortened by 0 bases and J by 5 bases, with 17 bases between the two germline ends. The CDR3 covers 16 residues. Written as DNA, the CDR3 is TGCGCCAGCAGCTTGGGTACAGCGGAGTCGCGGGAGACCCAGTACTTC. Protein: CASSLGTAESRETQYF.

This chain joins TRBV28 and TRBJ1-2, with TRBD1 matching 8 bases. The CDR3 is 15 residues long. Germline V gene data show CDR1 as MDHEN and CDR2 as SYDVKM. The V segment lost 8 bases and the J segment 4 bases; nucleotides outside the gene matches: 12. In DNA form, the CDR3 reads TGTGCCAGCGGGTGGACGGGACAGGCGCTCTATGGCTACACCTTC. Translating it yields CASGWTGQALYGYTF.

This chain connects TRBV24-1 to TRBJ1-1, with D maybe TRBD1 (5 bases). The CDR3 spans 13 residues. Germline CDR1 is KGHDR and CDR2 is SFDVKD. The V gene lost 5 bases and the J gene lost 3 bases, with 9 bases spanning the gap. CDR3 in amino acids: CATSGGTYTEAFF. In nucleotides, the CDR3 is TGTGCCACCAGTGGCGGGACTTACACTGAAGCTTTCTTT.

This sequence joins TRBV7-2 and TRBJ2-2; 7 positions match TRBD1. J was trimmed by 7 bases and V by 5 bases; bases with no gene match: 7. Germline V gives CDR1 SGHTA, CDR2 FQGNSA. The CDR3 is 14 amino acids. The CDR3 here is CASSKGQTFGELFF. CDR3 sequence (DNA): TGTGCCAGCAGCAAGGGACAGACATTCGGGGAGCTGTTTTTT.

Comments on this clonotype: Relative to the germline gene, one junction end is altered; a read error may explain this. This chain joins TRBV25-1 and TRBJ2-1; 7 bases align to TRBD2. CDR3 length equals 14 residues. CDR1 and CDR2 from the germline V gene are MGHDK and SYGVNS. The CDR3 nucleotides are TGTGCCAGCAGGGAATCGGGGGGAGCGGATGAGCAGTTCTTC. It yields the protein CASRESGGADEQFF.

The CDR3 here is CASSSDRLSYNEQFF. In nucleotides, the CDR3 is TGTGCCAGCAGCTCGGACCGTCTCTCCTACAATGAGCAGTTCTTC. The chain is built from TRBV7-2 and TRBJ2-1; D remains unclear. The ends were cut back, 4 bases at V and 0 bases at J, with 10 bases in the middle. This CDR3 spans 15 amino acids. Germline CDR1 SGHTA, CDR2 FQGNSA.

The V and J genes are TRBV29-1 and TRBJ2-1; perhaps TRBD1 as D (6 bases). The CDR3 covers 17 residues. Germline V gene lookup returns CDR1 SQVTM and CDR2 ANQGSEA. V was pared by 7 bases and J by 1 base, with 23 bases between. DNA of the CDR3: TGCAGCGCGACAGGTCAAGGAGAATCGGTGTCCTACAATGAGCAGTTCTTC. Amino acid sequence: CSATGQGESVSYNEQFF.

This rearrangement joins TRBV12-3 or TRBV12-4 to TRBJ1-2; D unresolved. The CDR3 extends over 16 amino acids. V was trimmed by 6 bases and J by 4 bases, leaving 21 bases between them. The CDR3 is CASRPTGPHLFYGYTF. The CDR3 nucleotides are TGTGCCAGCAGGCCCACCGGGCCCCATCTCTTCTATGGCTACACCTTC.

The rearrangement joins TRBV7-9 to TRBJ2-5; the D gene is possibly TRBD1 (6 bases). V was trimmed by 2 bases and J by 3 bases, leaving 19 bases between them. Germline V gene sequence: CDR1 SEHNR, CDR2 FQNEAQ (reference sequence). CDR3 length: 17 residues. The CDR3 sequence: CASSLRSGDKPKETQYF. CDR3 DNA: TGTGCCAGCAGCTTAAGGTCCGGGGACAAACCCAAAGAGACCCAGTACTTC. The variable domain in full, completed from reference TRBV7-9 and TRBJ2-5, reads DTGVSQNPRHKITKRGQNVTFRCDPISEHNRLYWYRQTLGQGPEFLTYFQNEAQLEKSRLLSDRFSAERPKGSFSTLEIQRTEQGDSAMYLCASSLRSGDKPKETQYFGPGTRLLVL.

The chain has TRBV28 and TRBJ1-2; TRBD1 might be the D (5 bases). The germline V and J ends were trimmed by 5 bases and 5 bases, with 18 bases remaining between them. The CDR3 consists of 15 residues. The V gene's germline CDR1 is MDHEN and CDR2 SYDVKM. CDR3 loop: CASSTGTPILYGYTF. In nucleotides, the CDR3 is TGTGCCAGCAGTACCGGGACCCCGATCCTTTATGGCTACACCTTC.

As to this clonotype: The junction departs from the called germline gene at one end, perhaps through a read error. The rearrangement joins TRBV11-2 to TRBJ1-2; D possibly corresponds to TRBD1 (6 bases). Germline V gene data show CDR1 as SGHAT and CDR2 as FQNNGV. This CDR3 comprises 16 residues. The CDR3 reads CASSSTGAGESYDYTF. CDR3 DNA sequence: TGTGCCAGCAGCTCAACCGGGGCAGGGGAGTCCTATGACTACACCTTC.

This clonotype was counted a few times. The chain links TRBV28 to TRBJ2-4; the D is unclear. Trimming removed 3 bases at V and 0 bases at J, with 9 bases between. Germline CDR1 is MDHEN and CDR2 is SYDVKM. CDR3 size: 15 residues. This chain's CDR3 is CASSFSPQAKNIQYF. CDR3 DNA: TGTGCCAGCAGTTTTTCTCCTCAAGCCAAAAACATTCAGTACTTC.

J is TRBJ1-1 and V is TRBV5-1; 9 bases fit TRBD1. This CDR3 contains 15 residues. Germline V gene sequence: CDR1 SGHRS, CDR2 YFSETQ. The junction had 8 bases not matched to a gene; V was cut back by 1 base and J by 7 bases. DNA for the CDR3: TGCGCCAGCAGCTTGCCGGGACAGGGAAGGGGTGAAGCTTTCTTT. It codes for CASSLPGQGRGEAFF. The whole variable domain, remainder taken from reference TRBV5-1 and TRBJ1-1, is KAGVTQTPRYLIKTRGQQVTLSCSPISGHRSVSWYQQTPGQGLQFLFEYFSETQRNKGNFPGRFSGRQFSNSRSEMNVSTLELGDSALYLCASSLPGQGRGEAFFGQGTRLTVV.

This clonotype turned up a few times. The CDR3: CASSFRTGEEQYF. The CDR3, as DNA: TGTGCCAGCAGCTTTCGGACAGGGGAAGAGCAGTACTTC. This chain uses TRBV7-9 with TRBJ2-7; TRBD1 matches at 9 bases. This CDR3 spans 13 amino acids. Germline values: CDR1 SEHNR, CDR2 FQNEAQ (reference sequence). Trimming removed 3 bases from V and 7 bases from J; junction bases left unmatched: 4.

The V call is TRBV7-2, the J call TRBJ2-1; perhaps TRBD1 as D (6 bases). CDR1 is SGHTA and CDR2 is FQGNSA in the germline V gene. V was pared by 5 bases and J by 7 bases, with 12 bases between. The CDR3 length is 13 residues. The CDR3, as DNA: TGTGCCAGCAGCCAAAATCAGGGGAATGAGCAGTTCTTC. Its protein is CASSQNQGNEQFF. The whole variable domain, filled in from reference TRBV7-2 and TRBJ2-1, reads GAGVSQSPSNKVTEKGKDVELRCDPISGHTALYWYRQSLGQGLEFLIYFQGNSAPDKSGLPSDRFSAERTGGSVSTLTIQRTQQEDSAVYLCASSQNQGNEQFFGPGTRLTVL.

In its sample, this clonotype was seen a few times. J is TRBJ1-1 and V is TRBV12-3 or TRBV12-4, with D uncertain. Trimming shortened V by 7 bases and J by 2 bases, and 11 bases separated the two germline ends. The CDR3 is made up of 13 amino acids. The CDR3 nucleotides read TGTGCCAGCAAGACGGCCAGAAACACTGAAGCTTTCTTT. As protein: CASKTARNTEAFF.

This chain uses TRBV3-1 with TRBJ2-7; 8 bases fit TRBD1. The length of the CDR3 is 14 residues. Germline V gene data show CDR1 as LGHDT and CDR2 as YNNKEL (reference sequence). J was trimmed by 2 bases and V by 5 bases; bases with no gene match: 5. CDR3 sequence: CASSARQGTYEQYF. DNA of the CDR3: TGTGCCAGCAGCGCCCGACAGGGGACCTACGAGCAGTACTTC.